A selection of T cell receptor beta chains follows, all from one sample in a study of control samples from healthy donors and cancer patients. Measured with immunoSEQ multiplex PCR; TCRdb has only the in-frame clones, and not every one. The profile covers about 150,000 clones, with over 85% appearing a single time and about 5.2% taken by the ten largest. Sequencing input: blood. These receptors all stem from a man aged 35 to 55 in good health. Each CDR3 is given with its conserved first and last residue. D genes are given only for firm matches. Clone size is given for some rows only: seen once, a few or many times, or a class if the clone is expanded.

clone size,V gene,J gene,D gene,CDR3 DNA,CDR3 protein
.,TRBV19,TRBJ1-2,TRBD1,TGTGCCAGTAAAGCGACAGGGAACTATGGCTACACCTTC,CASKATGNYGYTF
.,TRBV5-1,TRBJ1-5,TRBD1,TGCGCCAGCAGCTTGGCAGGGGGGAACAATCAGCCCCAGCATTTT,CASSLAGGNNQPQHF
.,TRBV10-2,TRBJ1-6,TRBD1,TGCGCCAGCAGTGAGTCCAGACAGGGTTATTCACCCCTCCACTTT,CASSESRQGYSPLHF
once,TRBV24-1,TRBJ1-2,TRBD1,TGTGCCACCAGTGGCGGTTGGACAGGGGCATCTGGCTACACCTTC,CATSGGWTGASGYTF
.,TRBV2,TRBJ1-2,.,TGTGCCAGCAGCTCAGGGGTTTATGGCTACACCTTC,CASSSGVYGYTF
.,TRBV27,TRBJ2-3,TRBD1,TGTGCCAGCAGTCCCCTAAAACCGACAGGGTGGGGCACAGATACGCAGTATTTT,CASSPLKPTGWGTDTQYF
.,TRBV30,TRBJ1-1,.,TGTGCCTGGAGTGTCGGCACGGAATTTGAAGCTTTCTTT,CAWSVGTEFEAFF
.,TRBV5-1,TRBJ1-1,.,TGCGCCAGCAGCTATGGACGGATTAACACTGAAGCTTTCTTT,CASSYGRINTEAFF
.,TRBV6-5,TRBJ2-7,TRBD2,TGTGCCTGTCGAACGGGGACTACTATGGTTGAGGAGCAGTACTTC,CACRTGTTMVEEQYF
.,TRBV27,TRBJ2-1,TRBD2,TGTGCCAGCGTCAATAGCGGGTCCTACAATGAGCAGTTCTTC,CASVNSGSYNEQFF
.,TRBV6-5,TRBJ1-2,TRBD1,TGTGCCAGGGGGGACAGGGCGTATGGCTACACCTTC,CARGDRAYGYTF
.,TRBV11-2,TRBJ1-3,.,TGTGCCAGCAGCTTCGCGGCCTCTGGAAACACCATATATTTT,CASSFAASGNTIYF